Shown below are 24 T cell receptor beta chains from a single sample sequenced in a study of blood T cell repertoires in COVID-19. Some clones are missing from TCRdb's copy, which holds only in-frame ones; the method was immunoSEQ multiplex PCR. The repertoire has about 74,000 clones, 70% to 90% of them found once; the top ten carry roughly 2.7%. Material for sequencing was peripheral blood. The source is a man between 65 and 85 years old with active or convalescent COVID-19.

The chain is built from TRBV28 and TRBJ2-7, with 12 bases lining up with TRBD2. The CDR3 sequence is 15 residues long. CDR1 and CDR2 (germline): MDHEN, SYDVKM. Unmatched junction bases numbered 1, after V lost 2 bases and J lost 2 bases. The CDR3 reads CASSLRTSGTYEQYF. The CDR3 region has the DNA TGTGCCAGCAGTTTAAGGACTAGCGGGACCTACGAGCAGTACTTC.

The chain combines TRBV2 with TRBJ2-4; 12 bases line up with TRBD2. This CDR3 spans 16 amino acids. Germline-derived CDR1 and CDR2 are SNHLY and FYNNEI. With V trimmed by 7 bases and J by 0 bases, 4 bases remained unmatched. The CDR3 DNA reads TGTGCCAGCACCATGGGACTAGCGGGAGCCAAAAACATTCAGTACTTC. Translated, it gives CASTMGLAGAKNIQYF.

This chain uses TRBV6-5 with TRBJ1-4; no reliable D call. From germline, CDR1 is MNHEY and CDR2 SVGAGI. The V end was cut by 2 bases, the J end by 8 bases, with 15 bases between. The CDR3 is made up of 15 amino acids. The DNA of the CDR3 is TGTGCCAGCAGTTACCGAGGGCCACCAACCGAAAAACTGTTTTTT. Its protein product is CASSYRGPPTEKLFF.

The V and J genes are TRBV7-2 and TRBJ1-6; a weak D match, TRBD1 (5 bases). The CDR3 covers 15 residues. V dropped 1 base and J dropped 10 bases, with 14 bases sitting between them. Germline V gene data show CDR1 as SGHTA and CDR2 as FQGNSA. Here the CDR3 reads CASSLVGIGGSPLHF. The CDR3 nucleotides are TGTGCCAGCAGCTTAGTTGGGATCGGGGGATCACCCCTCCACTTT.

This chain joins TRBV5-1 and TRBJ1-4; 7 nucleotides align to TRBD1. Germline V gene sequence: CDR1 SGHRS, CDR2 YFSETQ. The CDR3 is made up of 14 amino acids. The V segment lost 0 bases and the J segment 6 bases; nucleotides outside the gene matches: 2. For the CDR3, the DNA is TGCGCCAGCAGCTTGGCCAGGGGGTATGAAAAACTGTTTTTT. The encoded protein is CASSLARGYEKLFF.

The table lists this clone with a count of one. V and J are TRBV2 and TRBJ1-1; D gene ambiguous. The CDR3 has 11 residues. Germline loops: CDR1 SNHLY, CDR2 FYNNEI. V dropped 8 bases and J dropped 5 bases, with 9 bases sitting between them. This CDR3 reads CASRRETEAFF. CDR3 DNA: TGTGCCAGCCGGAGGGAAACTGAAGCTTTCTTT.

The chain employs TRBV7-8 and TRBJ1-3, with D maybe TRBD1 (6 bases). Germline V gene data show CDR1 as SGHVS and CDR2 as FQNEAQ. The CDR3 has 14 residues. Trimming removed 5 bases from V and 3 bases from J, with 11 bases in between. CDR3 residues: CASSTNRVGNTIYF. The DNA for the CDR3 is TGTGCCAGCAGCACCAACAGGGTTGGAAACACCATATATTTT.

This sequence joins TRBV3-1 (or the pseudogene TRBV3-2) and TRBJ2-3, with TRBD2 identical over 11 bases. CDR1 is LGHDT, CDR2 YNNKEL, per germline (reference sequence). CDR3 length: 14 amino acids. V lost 4 bases and J lost 5; bases outside the gene matches: 2. The CDR3 here is CASSLTSGGDTQYF. CDR3 nucleotides: TGTGCCAGCAGCCTTACTAGCGGGGGAGATACGCAGTATTTT.

The chain carries TRBV2 and TRBJ1-1, with TRBD1 as a possible D gene (6 bases). Germline CDR1 is SNHLY and CDR2 is FYNNEI. The CDR3 runs 13 residues. The V end lost 2 bases, the J end lost 4 bases, and 8 bases lay between the germline ends. The CDR3 loop reads CASSEFRGTEAFF. In DNA form, the CDR3 reads TGTGCCAGCAGTGAATTCAGGGGCACTGAAGCTTTCTTT.

This rearrangement joins TRBV6-5 to TRBJ1-2; 8 bases match TRBD1. Germline CDR1 is MNHEY and CDR2 is SVGAGI. The CDR3 has 13 residues. The V segment lost 4 bases and the J segment 5 bases; nucleotides outside the gene matches: 3. CDR3 loop: CASSWGTGYGYTF. In nucleotides, the CDR3 is TGTGCCAGCAGTTGGGGGACAGGATATGGCTACACCTTC.

The chain links TRBV15 to TRBJ2-5; D is uncertain. The CDR3 extends over 14 amino acids. In germline, CDR1 is LNHNV, CDR2 YYDKDF (reference sequence). Trimming removed 5 bases at V and 0 bases at J, with 10 bases between. Here the CDR3 reads CATSASIHQETQYF. CDR3 coding DNA: TGTGCCACCAGCGCGAGCATACACCAAGAGACCCAGTACTTC.

The chain couples TRBV23-1 to TRBJ1-1; D possibly corresponds to TRBD1 (6 bases). TRBV23-1 is classed as an ORF, of uncertain function. This CDR3 comprises 20 residues. V was cut by 8 bases and J by 6 bases, with 37 bases left in between. CDR3 nucleotide sequence: TGCGCCAGCCAGGCTGTTTCTAGAGAGGCCAGGGGCCGCCTCGGGGCTGAAGCTTTCTTT. Translating it yields CASQAVSREARGRLGAEAFF.

The rearrangement joins TRBV28 to TRBJ2-4, with D tentatively TRBD1 (6 bases). Between the trimmed V and J ends, which lost 5 bases and 2 bases, there was a span of 31 bases. Germline values: CDR1 MDHEN, CDR2 SYDVKM. This CDR3 region has 21 residues. Here the CDR3 reads CASSRGPPGQRMSRTKNIQYF. The CDR3 DNA follows: TGTGCCAGCAGTCGTGGCCCGCCGGGACAAAGGATGAGTAGAACCAAAAACATTCAGTACTTC.

In this sample, this clone turned up once. This sequence joins TRBV15 and TRBJ2-4, with a tentative D call TRBD1 (6 bases). The V and J ends lost 2 bases and 2 bases respectively, with 16 bases between them. Germline V gene data show CDR1 as LNHNV and CDR2 as YYDKDF (reference sequence). This CDR3 comprises 17 residues. The CDR3 here is CATSRTQGTLTKNIQYF. CDR3 in DNA: TGTGCCACCAGCAGAACACAGGGTACGCTTACCAAAAACATTCAGTACTTC.

The rearrangement uses TRBV5-8 and TRBJ1-1, with no clear D. The CDR3 is 12 amino acids. Per germline, CDR1 SGHTS and CDR2 YDEGEE. V gave up 3 bases and J gave up 5 bases, with 8 bases separating them. CDR3 amino acids: CASSYGLTEAFF. The DNA of the CDR3 is TGTGCCAGCAGCTATGGACTAACTGAAGCTTTCTTT.

This clone was detected a few times. This chain joins TRBV5-4 and TRBJ2-2; the D gene is possibly TRBD2 (5 bases). Germline values: CDR1 SGHNT, CDR2 YYREEE (reference sequence). This CDR3 has 14 residues. Trimming stripped 7 bases from V and 6 bases from J, with 16 bases between. This CDR3 reads CASSQRAQAGELFF. The DNA for the CDR3 is TGTGCCAGCTCCCAGAGGGCGCAGGCCGGGGAGCTGTTTTTT.

This chain connects TRBV9 to TRBJ2-1; D not certain. This CDR3 has 12 residues. Germline CDR1 SGDLS, CDR2 YYNGEE. V was cut by 0 bases and J by 7 bases, with 5 bases left in between. Here the CDR3 reads CASSVGQNEQFF. CDR3 DNA: TGTGCCAGCAGCGTAGGGCAAAATGAGCAGTTCTTC.

The gene calls are TRBV19 and TRBJ1-1, with D perhaps TRBD1 (6 bases). This CDR3 spans 14 amino acids. CDR1 and CDR2 (germline): LNHDA, SQIVND (reference sequence). Trimming took off 1 base at V and 1 base at J, with 7 bases between the two ends. The CDR3 DNA reads TGTGCCAGTAGTATAGTGGGACAGAACACTGAAGCTTTCTTT. This translates into CASSIVGQNTEAFF.

The J gene is TRBJ1-5, the V gene TRBV28; D gene unclear. The CDR3 extends over 14 amino acids. Germline CDR1 is MDHEN and CDR2 is SYDVKM. Trimming shortened V by 7 bases and J by 6 bases, and 16 bases separated the two germline ends. The CDR3 is CASTYPGRGQPQHF. The CDR3 bases are TGTGCCAGCACCTACCCAGGTCGTGGTCAGCCCCAGCATTTT.

V and J are TRBV27 and TRBJ2-1, with D perhaps matching TRBD1 (7 bases). Germline V CDR1 and CDR2: MNHEY, SMNVEV (reference sequence). The V end lost 8 bases, the J end lost 8 bases, and 22 bases lay between the germline ends. This CDR3 contains 15 residues. The CDR3 here is CASGRWDSGRDEQFF. The CDR3 coding sequence is TGTGCCAGCGGTCGCTGGGACAGCGGGCGCGATGAGCAGTTCTTC.

The V and J genes are TRBV5-1 and TRBJ2-2; TRBD2 might be the D (5 bases). The germline V gene encodes CDR1 SGHRS and CDR2 YFSETQ. Trimming removed 0 bases at V and 7 bases at J, with 13 bases between. The length of the CDR3 is 15 residues. In nucleotides, the CDR3 is TGCGCCAGCAGCTTGGTAACTAGAGCTGGCGGGGAGCTGTTTTTT. The encoded protein is CASSLVTRAGGELFF.

The chain uses TRBV2 and TRBJ2-1; TRBD2 agrees at 12 bases. The V segment lost 6 bases and the J segment 9 bases; nucleotides outside the gene matches: 9. There are 15 residues in the CDR3. The germline V gene has CDR1 SNHLY and CDR2 FYNNEI. CDR3 in DNA: TGTGCCAGCAGATCCCTAGCGGGAGGGCTGGGTGAGCAGTTCTTC. This gives the protein CASRSLAGGLGEQFF.

V and J are TRBV5-1 and TRBJ2-1, with TRBD2 identical over 8 bases. From germline, CDR1 is SGHRS and CDR2 YFSETQ. After removal of 3 bases from V and 4 bases from J, the junction contained 6 bases not matched to a gene. The CDR3 is 15 amino acids. The CDR3 protein is CASSSIAGQYNEQFF. The CDR3 DNA sequence: TGCGCCAGCAGCTCGATAGCGGGACAATACAATGAGCAGTTCTTC.

The rearrangement links TRBV7-9 to TRBJ1-6; 7 bases are a match to TRBD1. V dropped 3 bases and J dropped 7; count of bases not matched to a gene: 3. The CDR3 runs 14 residues. The germline V gene encodes CDR1 SEHNR and CDR2 FQNEAQ (reference sequence). The CDR3 reads CASSFGQENSPLHF. The DNA for the CDR3 is TGTGCCAGCAGCTTCGGACAGGAAAATTCACCCCTCCACTTT.